The present T cell receptor (beta chain) was sequenced within a study of OX40 agonist ivuxolimab in advanced cancers. Assay: immunoSEQ multiplex PCR; the TCRdb copy retains only in-frame clones and omits some. The data hold more than 75,000 clones, with roughly 84% observed a single time. V dropped 5 bases and J dropped 0 bases, with 10 bases sitting between them. The CDR3 runs 15 residues. From germline, CDR1 is MNHEY and CDR2 SMNVEV (reference sequence). The sequence derives from an adult with an advanced solid tumor such as melanoma, head and neck, liver or kidney cancer. The rearrangement links TRBV27 to TRBJ1-4; the D is unclear. The specimen was CD4+ or CD8+ T cells sorted from blood, collected in a trial of the OX40 agonist ivuxolimab. The CDR3 protein is CASSPASTTNEKLFF. The CDR3 region has the DNA TGTGCCAGCAGTCCCGCCAGTACAACTAATGAAAAACTGTTTTTT. The whole variable domain, remainder taken from reference TRBV27 and TRBJ1-4, is EAQVTQNPRYLITVTGKKLTVTCSQNMNHEYMSWYRQDPGLGLRQIYYSMNVEVTDKGDVPEGYKVSRKEKRNFPLILESPSPNQTSLYFCASSPASTTNEKLFFGSGTQLSVL.